A selection of T cell receptor beta chains follows, all from one sample in a study of spatial heterogeneity in lung cancer. TCRdb reprocessed the 5' RACE reads with MiXCR, giving one entry per CDR3 protein. The profile covers 22,000 or so distinct CDR3 sequences, with less than 6% appearing a single time and about 37% taken by the ten largest. The source was PBMCs, collected at surgery. The origin of the receptors is a male donor with early-stage non-small cell lung cancer. CDR3s include the opening cysteine and the closing phenylalanine or tryptophan. Fields, in order: J gene, D gene, clone size, V gene, CDR3 protein, CDR3 DNA. A D gene is named only where the DNA matches it firmly. Clone size is not always given. Where it is, it says once, few, many or a class for expanded clones.

>TRBJ2-1|.|few|TRBV2
CASSEGVGVQFF
TGTGCCAGCAGTGAAGGAGTGGGGGTTCAGTTCTTC
>TRBJ2-7|TRBD1|few|TRBV5-1
CASSLTGARSYEQYF
TGCGCCAGCAGCTTGACAGGGGCCCGCTCCTACGAGCAGTACTTC
>TRBJ2-1|.|many|TRBV19
CASSLSPQNSYNEQFF
TGTGCCAGTAGTCTGAGCCCCCAGAATTCCTACAATGAGCAGTTCTTC
>TRBJ2-3|.|.|TRBV7-9
CASSLAWSRTPDHTQYF
TGTGCCAGCAGCTTAGCGTGGTCGCGGACTCCCGATCATACGCAGTATTTT
>TRBJ1-2|TRBD1|many|TRBV4-2
CASSQLGARGLDYGYTF
TGTGCCAGCAGCCAACTCGGGGCCAGGGGGCTAGACTATGGCTACACCTTC
>TRBJ1-1|.|many|TRBV18
CASSPLGGSEAFF
TGTGCCAGCTCACCGCTCGGAGGTTCTGAAGCTTTCTTT
>TRBJ2-3|TRBD2|few|TRBV3-1
CASSQTGLAGAVGTDTQYF
TGTGCCAGCAGCCAAACGGGATTAGCGGGAGCCGTCGGCACAGATACGCAGTATTTT
>TRBJ2-2|.|many|TRBV2
CAGYTGELFF
TGTGCCGGCTACACCGGGGAGCTGTTTTTT
>TRBJ2-7|.|many|TRBV5-1
CASSLAAIQGGEQYF
TGCGCCAGCAGCTTGGCAGCGATCCAAGGGGGCGAGCAGTACTTC
>TRBJ2-1|.|medium-sized|TRBV29-1
CSVSRGLGLSTEQFF
TGCAGCGTATCCCGGGGGTTAGGGTTGTCTACTGAGCAGTTCTTC
>TRBJ2-3|TRBD2|many|TRBV20-1
CSAMTSGRVIRDTQYF
TGCAGTGCTATGACTAGCGGGAGGGTTATTCGAGATACGCAGTATTTT
>TRBJ1-4|TRBD1|many|TRBV27
CASSRTGLKLFF
TGTGCCAGCAGTCGGACAGGGTTGAAACTGTTTTTT
>TRBJ2-1|.|many|TRBV20-1
CSALGRLGAFF
TGCAGTGCCCTTGGACGGCTAGGGGCGTTCTTC